Each of the 7 T cell receptor beta chains below was sequenced from the same sample in a study of shared clonotypes between healthy human individuals. The method was immunoSEQ multiplex PCR; TCRdb's version includes in-frame clones alone and lacks a portion of them. The data show more than 150,000 clones, about 68% seen once. Sequencing input: memory CD4+ T cells sorted from blood. Regarding subset: CD45RA-negative fraction. These receptors were collected from a man under 40 in good health.

This clone was picked up one time. For the CDR3, the DNA is TGTGCCAGCAGCTTAAATCCGCGGGAGGTCCACTACGAGCAGTACTTC. This sequence encodes CASSLNPREVHYEQYF. The chain has TRBV7-8 and TRBJ2-7; 8 bases are shared with TRBD2. This CDR3 is built from 16 residues. Per the germline V gene, CDR1 is SGHVS and CDR2 is FQNEAQ. With V trimmed by 2 bases and J by 3 bases, 9 bases remained unmatched.

In its sample, this clone was seen many times. The J gene is TRBJ1-1, the V gene TRBV7-9; TRBD1 is a possible D gene (6 bases). The V and J ends lost 2 bases and 4 bases respectively, with 17 bases between them. Per the germline V gene, CDR1 is SEHNR and CDR2 is FQNEAQ (reference sequence). The CDR3 sequence is 16 residues long. The CDR3 sequence is CASSLRGGTSVTEAFF. Here the CDR3 DNA reads TGTGCCAGCAGCTTACGCGGGGGGACAAGTGTCACTGAAGCTTTCTTT.

The rearrangement joins TRBV27 to TRBJ2-3; no reliable D call. Germline CDR1 MNHEY, CDR2 SMNVEV (reference sequence). The CDR3 loop spans 10 amino acids. With 4 bases removed from V and 4 bases from J, the gap between germline ends came to 0 bases. The DNA of the CDR3 is TGTGCCAGCAGTTCAGATACGCAGTATTTT. It is translated as CASSSDTQYF.

The chain couples TRBV6-5 to TRBJ2-7; TRBD2 matches 8 bases. The V segment lost 5 bases and the J segment 2 bases; nucleotides outside the gene matches: 5. CDR1 and CDR2 from the germline V gene are MNHEY and SVGAGI. This CDR3 is built from 14 residues. CDR3 nucleotide sequence: TGTGCCAGCAGTGAAAGCGGGAGTCCCTACGAGCAGTACTTC. Translating gives CASSESGSPYEQYF.

The chain recombines TRBV10-1 with TRBJ2-1; D is unresolved. The CDR3 consists of 12 residues. The V gene lost 3 bases and the J gene lost 5 bases, with 5 bases spanning the gap. Germline-derived CDR1 and CDR2 are WNHNN and SYGVQD (reference sequence). This chain's CDR3 is CASSDGDNEQFF. The CDR3 DNA is TGCGCCAGCAGTGATGGCGACAATGAGCAGTTCTTC.

Only a few counts were recorded for this clone. This chain links TRBV2 with TRBJ2-6; TRBD2 is a possible D gene (6 bases). Germline V gene sequence: CDR1 SNHLY, CDR2 FYNNEI. The CDR3 contains 18 residues. Trimming left V 8 bases short and J 0 bases short, with 20 bases between. The CDR3 loop is CASSEWRGKSSGANVLTF. The CDR3 coding sequence is TGTGCCAGCTCTGAATGGCGGGGAAAAAGCTCTGGGGCCAACGTCCTGACTTTC.

The genes are TRBV5-1 and TRBJ2-7, with TRBD2 identical over 9 bases. The trim removed 4 bases at V and 3 bases at J, leaving 5 bases unmatched. Per germline, CDR1 SGHRS and CDR2 YFSETQ. The CDR3 sequence is 14 residues long. CDR3 coding DNA: TGCGCCAGCAGCACTGGGACTAGCTTCTACGAGCAGTACTTC. Translated: CASSTGTSFYEQYF.